This entry is about one T cell receptor (beta chain). The V and J ends lost 5 bases and 2 bases respectively, with 21 bases between them. The CDR3 is 17 residues long. The germline V gene encodes CDR1 SSHAT and CDR2 FNYEAQ (reference sequence). The time point denotes: baseline pretreatment blood. Sample treatment: 15 Gy SBRT to primary tumor, nephrectomy 4 weeks later. The sample originates from a study of radiation and T cells in renal cell carcinoma. TCRdb keeps only in-frame clones here, not all; method: immunoSEQ multiplex PCR. The sample holds about 49,000 clones, 65% to 90% seen once. Sample: blood, taken from a patient whose treatment included radiotherapy and nephrectomy. The chain recombines TRBV7-7 with TRBJ2-5; D assignment may be TRBD1 or TRBD2 (5 bases each). The receptor was isolated from a woman aged 70-85 years with renal cell carcinoma. The CDR3 region is CASSPQPGPPLQETQYF. In DNA, the CDR3 is TGTGCCAGCAGCCCACAACCGGGACCCCCCCTTCAAGAGACCCAGTACTTC.